A single sample is the source of the 23 T cell receptor beta chains below, sequenced in a study of Ad26.COV2.S vaccination and SARS-CoV-2 variants. Repertoires were generated with immunoSEQ multiplex PCR, while TCRdb's copy carries only in-frame clones and drops some. The sample records around 340,000 clones, around 89% being singletons. Treatment given: roughly 18 received Ad26.COV2.S at low or high dose, single or two shots; about five received placebo; per-sample allocation not given. Samples were taken on day 63 after the first vaccine or placebo injection. The sequences come from peripheral blood, collected in a trial of Ad26.COV2.S vaccine versus placebo. These TCRs come from a person between 18 and 65 years old who received the Ad26.COV2.S COVID-19 vaccine or a placebo.

The V and J genes are TRBV18 and TRBJ2-2; 7 positions agree with TRBD1. This CDR3 is built from 16 residues. With V trimmed by 4 bases and J by 3 bases, 8 bases remained unmatched. In germline, CDR1 is KGHSH, CDR2 LQKENI. The CDR3 coding sequence is TGTGCCAGCTCACTGAACAGGGGCGCGGACACCGGGGAGCTGTTTTTT. Translation gives CASSLNRGADTGELFF.

V and J are TRBV7-2 and TRBJ1-4; 10 positions agree with TRBD1. Germline CDR1 and CDR2: SGHTA and FQGNSA. The CDR3 loop spans 14 amino acids. Losses at the gene ends were 5 bases for V and 9 bases for J; bases not matched to a gene: 6. This CDR3 reads CASSNPGQGQKLFF. The CDR3, as DNA: TGTGCCAGCAGCAATCCGGGACAGGGGCAAAAACTGTTTTTT.

In regard to this clone: Other DNA sequences in the sample encode the same CDR3. In DNA form, the CDR3 reads TGTGCCAGCTCACCTCGGAACACTGAAGCTTTCTTT. Protein: CASSPRNTEAFF. The genes are TRBV18 and TRBJ1-1; the D is unclear. The V end lost 3 bases, the J end lost 1 base, and 3 bases lay between the germline ends. Germline CDR1 and CDR2: KGHSH and LQKENI. The CDR3 has 12 amino acids. Complete variable domain (other parts from reference TRBV18 and TRBJ1-1): NAGVMQNPRHLVRRRGQEARLRCSPMKGHSHVYWYRQLPEEGLKFMVYLQKENIIDESGMPKERFSAEFPKEGPSILRIQQVVRGDSAAYFCASSPRNTEAFFGQGTRLTVV.

The gene calls are TRBV4-3 and TRBJ1-5; the D is unclear. Trimming left V 0 bases short and J 7 bases short, with 7 bases between. From germline, CDR1 is LGHNA and CDR2 YSLEER. The CDR3 loop spans 13 amino acids. The DNA of the CDR3 is TGCGCCAGCAGCCAAGAGAAGGGCCAGCCCCAGCATTTT. Protein sequence: CASSQEKGQPQHF.

V usage is TRBV4-3 and J usage is TRBJ2-7; 9 positions match TRBD1. The V and J ends lost 0 bases and 5 bases, in that order; junction bases with no gene match: 2. This CDR3 contains 14 residues. Germline V gives CDR1 LGHNA, CDR2 YSLEER. The CDR3 DNA reads as TGCGCCAGCAGCCAAGATCGGGACAGGGACGAGCAGTACTTC. It codes for CASSQDRDRDEQYF.

The count of this clone is one. The chain is built from TRBV11-1 and TRBJ2-7, with TRBD2 as a possible D gene (6 bases). There are 16 residues in the CDR3. CDR1 is SGHAT and CDR2 is FQDESV in the germline V gene (reference sequence). Trimming took 5 bases from V and 0 from J, leaving 17 bases between them. CDR3 DNA sequence: TGTGCCAGCAGCGGGGGGACCGTCCCCAGCTCCTACGAGCAGTACTTC. Its translation: CASSGGTVPSSYEQYF.

J is TRBJ2-2 and V is TRBV7-3, with TRBD1 matching over 9 bases. Germline assignment: CDR1 SGHTA and CDR2 FQGTGA. The trim removed 4 bases at V and 5 bases at J, leaving 8 bases unmatched. CDR3 length: 16 amino acids. As DNA, the CDR3 is TGTGCCAGCAGCTCCAGACACGGACAGGGGACCGGGGAGCTGTTTTTT. This codes for CASSSRHGQGTGELFF.

The genes are TRBV27 and TRBJ1-1; D is ambiguous. CDR1 is MNHEY, CDR2 SMNVEV, per germline (reference sequence). The CDR3 is 13 residues long. V gave up 1 base and J gave up 1 base, with 4 bases separating them. CDR3 sequence (DNA): TGTGCCAGCAGTTTATGGGCGAACACTGAAGCTTTCTTT. It translates to CASSLWANTEAFF.

The CDR3 is CASSLFVPGELFF. For the CDR3, the DNA is TGTGCCAGCAGCTTATTTGTCCCCGGGGAGCTGTTTTTT. The chain joins TRBV7-2 to TRBJ2-2; D call uncertain. V was clipped by 2 bases and J by 6 bases, with 7 bases between them. Germline loops: CDR1 SGHTA, CDR2 FQGNSA. The CDR3 is 13 residues long.

This clone was seen just once. The genes are TRBV27 and TRBJ2-5, with a possible D match to TRBD2 (5 bases). CDR1 MNHEY and CDR2 SMNVEV come from the germline V gene (reference sequence). V lost 4 bases and J lost 0, with 12 bases in between. The CDR3 loop spans 15 amino acids. The CDR3 DNA follows: TGTGCCAGCAGTTCCGGGGATCTGTACCAAGAGACCCAGTACTTC. This translates into CASSSGDLYQETQYF.

The count of this clone is one. The chain employs TRBV2 and TRBJ1-1, with D perhaps matching TRBD1 (6 bases). The CDR3 has 13 amino acids. CDR1 SNHLY and CDR2 FYNNEI come from the germline V gene. V lost 8 bases to trimming and J lost 6 bases, with 16 bases between them. The CDR3 coding sequence is TGTGCCAGCTCGCGTGGGGGCATGGCTGAAGCTTTCTTT. Translated: CASSRGGMAEAFF.

The chain joins TRBV5-6 to TRBJ2-7; D is possibly TRBD1 or TRBD2 (6 bases each). There are 14 residues in the CDR3. Looked up from germline, CDR1 is SGHDT and CDR2 is YYEEEE. The CDR3, as DNA: TGTGCGACTTGCCGGGGGCAGATATCCTACGAGCAGTACTTC. This translates into CATCRGQISYEQYF.

The chain is built from TRBV5-6 and TRBJ2-1, with 10 bases identical to TRBD1. Per germline, CDR1 SGHDT and CDR2 YYEEEE. This CDR3 has 16 amino acids. The V gene end was trimmed by 3 bases and the J gene end by 4 bases; junction bases not matched to a gene: 7. CDR3 in DNA: TGTGCCAGCAGCTGGCTGGGACAGGGGCCATACAATGAGCAGTTCTTC. Its protein is CASSWLGQGPYNEQFF.

V is TRBV19 and J is TRBJ2-7; unclear D gene. V gave up 3 bases and J gave up 0 bases, with 12 bases separating them. The CDR3 has 15 residues. Germline assignment: CDR1 LNHDA and CDR2 SQIVND (reference sequence). Written as DNA, the CDR3 is TGTGCCAGTAGTATCGGCCAGCAGACCTCCTACGAGCAGTACTTC. Its translation is CASSIGQQTSYEQYF. Based on the CDR3 plus reference TRBV19 and TRBJ2-7, the full variable domain is DGGITQSPKYLFRKEGQNVTLSCEQNLNHDAMYWYRQDPGQGLRLIYYSQIVNDFQKGDIAEGYSVSREKKESFPLTVTSAQKNPTAFYLCASSIGQQTSYEQYFGPGTRLTVT.

The rearrangement links TRBV30 to TRBJ1-1; 7 bases fit TRBD1. The length of the CDR3 is 13 residues. The germline CDR1 and CDR2 sequences are GTSNPN and SVGIG (reference sequence). V was pared by 8 bases and J by 4 bases, with 10 bases of the junction left unmatched. The CDR3 sequence: CARQGDEATEAFF. Written as DNA, the CDR3 is TGTGCCCGACAGGGAGATGAGGCCACTGAAGCTTTCTTT. The whole variable domain, filled in from reference TRBV30 and TRBJ1-1, reads SQTIHQWPATLVQPVGSPLSLECTVEGTSNPNLYWYRQAAGRGLQLLFYSVGIGQISSEVPQNLSASRPQDRQFILSSKKLLLSDSGFYLCARQGDEATEAFFGQGTRLTVV.

V is TRBV6-6 and J is TRBJ2-7; 10 nucleotides align to TRBD1. CDR3 length: 12 residues. Per germline, CDR1 MNHNY and CDR2 SVGAGI (reference sequence). With 6 bases clipped from V and 13 bases from J, the junction kept 9 bases outside the gene matches. The CDR3 nucleotides are TGTGCCAGCAGCCCAGGACAGGGGGGATACTACTTC. The encoded protein is CASSPGQGGYYF.

This clone was counted a few times. The chain links TRBV5-1 to TRBJ2-7; the match to TRBD1 covers 9 bases. Unmatched junction bases numbered 6, after V lost 0 bases and J lost 5 bases. This CDR3 spans 15 amino acids. Germline V CDR1 and CDR2: SGHRS, YFSETQ. The CDR3 here is CASSLVGDRVHEQYF. The CDR3 nucleotides read TGCGCCAGCAGCTTGGTGGGGGACAGGGTCCACGAGCAGTACTTC.

The chain links TRBV3-1 (or the pseudogene TRBV3-2) to TRBJ1-5; no firm D call. V shed 0 bases and J shed 6 bases, with 6 bases lying between them. From germline, CDR1 is LGHDT and CDR2 YNNKEL (reference sequence). This CDR3 contains 13 residues. The CDR3 DNA reads TGTGCCAGCAGCCAAGATCGTAGTCAGCCCCAGCATTTT. As protein: CASSQDRSQPQHF.

The V call is TRBV7-3, the J call TRBJ2-1; the D is unclear. The ends were cut back, 1 base at V and 3 bases at J, with 10 bases in the middle. From germline, CDR1 is SGHTA and CDR2 FQGTGA. CDR3 length: 15 residues. The CDR3 DNA is TGTGCCAGCAGCTTAAATGCCCCCGACTACAATGAGCAGTTCTTC. This translates into CASSLNAPDYNEQFF.

The V gene is TRBV7-2, the J gene TRBJ1-3; no firm D call. The CDR3 length is 17 residues. Trimming took 5 bases from V and 0 from J, leaving 17 bases between them. Germline CDR1 reads SGHTA; CDR2 reads FQGNSA. CDR3 coding DNA: TGTGCCAGCAGCCGCCTCTCTTACCCTCTCTCTGGAAACACCATATATTTT. It is translated as CASSRLSYPLSGNTIYF.

This sequence joins TRBV14 and TRBJ1-2; 7 bases fit TRBD1. The CDR3 is made up of 15 amino acids. Germline V gene sequence: CDR1 SGHDN, CDR2 FVKESK. With 4 bases clipped from V and 4 bases from J, the junction kept 9 bases outside the gene matches. This CDR3 is CASSPRTGSLYGYTF. CDR3 nucleotides: TGTGCCAGCAGCCCGCGGACAGGCTCACTCTATGGCTACACCTTC.

The V call is TRBV12-3 or TRBV12-4, the J call TRBJ1-3; D remains unclear. This CDR3 comprises 13 residues. Trimming shortened V by 1 base and J by 6 bases, and 7 bases separated the two germline ends. CDR3 nucleotide sequence: TGTGCCAGCAGTTTAGAGAGGGTAAACACCATATATTTT. It codes for CASSLERVNTIYF.

The chain has TRBV5-6 and TRBJ2-5; weak D call: TRBD1 (5 bases). Trimming stripped 7 bases from V and 4 bases from J, with 17 bases between. This CDR3 comprises 14 residues. Germline V gene lookup returns CDR1 SGHDT and CDR2 YYEEEE. The CDR3: CASAQGQLPETQYF. CDR3 DNA sequence: TGTGCCAGCGCTCAGGGTCAGCTCCCAGAGACCCAGTACTTC.